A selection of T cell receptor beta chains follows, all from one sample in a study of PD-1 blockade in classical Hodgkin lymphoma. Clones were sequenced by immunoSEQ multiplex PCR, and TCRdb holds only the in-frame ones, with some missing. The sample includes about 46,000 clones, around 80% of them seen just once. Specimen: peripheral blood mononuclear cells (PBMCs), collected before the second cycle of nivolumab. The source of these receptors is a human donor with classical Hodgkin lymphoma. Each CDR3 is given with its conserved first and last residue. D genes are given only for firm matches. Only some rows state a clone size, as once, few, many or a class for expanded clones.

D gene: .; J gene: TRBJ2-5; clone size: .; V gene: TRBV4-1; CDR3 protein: CASSPQGFQETQYF; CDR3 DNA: TGCGCCAGCAGCCCTCAGGGGTTCCAAGAGACCCAGTACTTC
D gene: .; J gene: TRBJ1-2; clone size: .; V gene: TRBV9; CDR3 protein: CASSVFKGQGGYTF; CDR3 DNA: TGTGCCAGCAGCGTTTTTAAGGGTCAGGGTGGCTACACCTTC
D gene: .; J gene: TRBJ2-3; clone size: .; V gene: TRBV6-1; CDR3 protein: CASSEKVAGVRGGDTQYF; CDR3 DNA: TGTGCCAGCAGTGAAAAGGTCGCGGGAGTCAGGGGGGGAGATACGCAGTATTTT
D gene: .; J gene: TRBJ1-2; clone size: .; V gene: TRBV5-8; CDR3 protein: CASSSPTGPPYPINYGYTF; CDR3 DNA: TGTGCCAGCAGCTCACCAACCGGTCCGCCATACCCCATTAACTATGGCTACACCTTC
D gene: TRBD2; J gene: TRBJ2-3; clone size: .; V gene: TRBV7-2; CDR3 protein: CASSLQGGDTQYF; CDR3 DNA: TGTGCCAGCAGCTTACAGGGAGGGGATACGCAGTATTTT
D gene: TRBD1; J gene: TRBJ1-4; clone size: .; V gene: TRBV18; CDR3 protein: CASSSSGGTEKLFF; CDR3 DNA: TGTGCCAGCTCAAGTTCAGGGGGCACCGAAAAACTGTTTTTT
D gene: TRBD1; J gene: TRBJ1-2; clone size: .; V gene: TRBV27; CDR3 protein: CASSSLQGALGYGYTF; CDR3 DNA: TGTGCCAGCAGTTCGCTACAGGGGGCTTTAGGGTATGGCTACACCTTC
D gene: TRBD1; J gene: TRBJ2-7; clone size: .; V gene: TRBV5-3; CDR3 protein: CASRSARGHEQYF; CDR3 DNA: TGTGCCAGCAGGTCGGCCAGGGGGCACGAGCAGTACTTC
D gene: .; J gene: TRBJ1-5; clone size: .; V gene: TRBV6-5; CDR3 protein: CASSYLRGNQPQHF; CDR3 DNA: TGTGCCAGCAGTTACCTCCGGGGGAATCAGCCCCAGCATTTT
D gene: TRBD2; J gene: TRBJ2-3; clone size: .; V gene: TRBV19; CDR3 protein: CASSSWGSGGAAVTQYF; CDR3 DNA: TGTGCCAGTAGCTCATGGGGGAGCGGGGGGGCCGCAGTTACGCAGTATTTT
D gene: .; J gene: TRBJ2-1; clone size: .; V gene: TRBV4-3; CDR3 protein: CASSQDEPSSSYNEQFF; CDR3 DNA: TGCGCCAGCAGCCAAGATGAACCTAGTAGCTCCTACAATGAGCAGTTCTTC
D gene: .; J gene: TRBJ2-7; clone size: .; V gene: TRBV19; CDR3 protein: CASRTDRSSYEQYF; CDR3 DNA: TGTGCCAGTAGAACAGACAGGAGCTCCTACGAGCAGTACTTC
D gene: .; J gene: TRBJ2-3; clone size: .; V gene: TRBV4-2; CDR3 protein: CASSQGGDGDTQYF; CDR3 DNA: TGTGCCAGCAGCCAAGGGGGGGATGGAGATACGCAGTATTTT
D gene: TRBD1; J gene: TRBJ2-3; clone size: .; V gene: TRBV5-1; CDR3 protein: CASSQMTGFSDTQYF; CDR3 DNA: TGCGCCAGCAGCCAAATGACAGGGTTCAGCGATACGCAGTATTTT
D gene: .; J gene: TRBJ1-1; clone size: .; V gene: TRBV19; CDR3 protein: CASSISRDTEAFF; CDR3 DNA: TGTGCCAGTAGTATATCACGAGACACTGAAGCTTTCTTT
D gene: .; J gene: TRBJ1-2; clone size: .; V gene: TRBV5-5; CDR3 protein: CASRPAPATVHGYTF; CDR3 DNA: TGTGCCAGCAGACCAGCCCCCGCCACAGTCCATGGCTACACCTTC
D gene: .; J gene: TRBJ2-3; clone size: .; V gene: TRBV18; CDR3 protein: CASSPPGLRSTDTQYF; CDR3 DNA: TGTGCCAGCTCACCACCGGGGCTTAGGAGCACAGATACGCAGTATTTT
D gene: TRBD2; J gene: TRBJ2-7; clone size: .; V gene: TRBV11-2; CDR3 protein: CASSDERAGGAYEQYF; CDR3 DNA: TGTGCCAGCAGCGACGAGCGAGCGGGGGGGGCCTACGAGCAGTACTTC
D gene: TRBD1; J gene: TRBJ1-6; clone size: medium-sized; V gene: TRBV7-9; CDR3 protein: CASSSWDRQNSPLHF; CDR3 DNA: TGTGCCAGCAGCTCCTGGGACAGACAAAATTCACCCCTCCACTTT
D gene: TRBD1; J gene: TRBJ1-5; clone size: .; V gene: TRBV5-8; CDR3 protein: CASSYDRDNQPQHF; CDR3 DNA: TGTGCCAGCAGTTACGACAGGGACAATCAGCCCCAGCATTTT
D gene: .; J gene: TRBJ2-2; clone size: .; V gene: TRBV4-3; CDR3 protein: CASSQDVAGGTGELFF; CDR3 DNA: TGCGCCAGCAGCCAAGACGTGGCCGGCGGCACCGGGGAGCTGTTTTTT
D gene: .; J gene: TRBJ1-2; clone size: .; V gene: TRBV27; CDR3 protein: CASSSFGPYGYTF; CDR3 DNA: TGTGCCAGCAGTTCCTTCGGCCCCTATGGCTACACCTTC
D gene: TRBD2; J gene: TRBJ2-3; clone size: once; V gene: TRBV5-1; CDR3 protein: CASSSRLAGTDTQYF; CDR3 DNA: TGCGCCAGCAGCTCTCGACTAGCAGGCACAGATACGCAGTATTTT
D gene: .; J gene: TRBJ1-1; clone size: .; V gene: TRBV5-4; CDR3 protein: CASSLADRPNTEAFF; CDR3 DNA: TGTGCCAGCAGCTTGGCCGACAGGCCGAACACTGAAGCTTTCTTT
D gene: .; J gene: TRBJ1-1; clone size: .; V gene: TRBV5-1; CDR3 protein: CASSLYTGDTEAFF; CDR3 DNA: TGCGCCAGCAGCTTGTATACCGGTGACACTGAAGCTTTCTTT
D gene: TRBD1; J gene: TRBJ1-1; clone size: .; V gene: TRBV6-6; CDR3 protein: CASSIQGASAEAFF; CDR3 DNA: TGTGCCAGCAGTATACAGGGGGCTAGCGCTGAAGCTTTCTTT
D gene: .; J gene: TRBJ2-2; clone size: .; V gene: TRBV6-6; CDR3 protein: CASSAGSDTGELFF; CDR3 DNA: TGTGCCAGCAGTGCGGGGTCCGACACCGGGGAGCTGTTTTTT
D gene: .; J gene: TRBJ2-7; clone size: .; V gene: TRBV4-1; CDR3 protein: CASSRPGSREQYF; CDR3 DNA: TGCGCCAGCAGCCGACCGGGATCTAGGGAGCAGTACTTC
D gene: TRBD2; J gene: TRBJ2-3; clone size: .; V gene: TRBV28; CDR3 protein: CASTLTSGAITDTQYF; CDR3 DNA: TGTGCCAGCACCCTTACTAGCGGGGCGATCACAGATACGCAGTATTTT
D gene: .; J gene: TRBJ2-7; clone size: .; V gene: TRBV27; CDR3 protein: CASSLSFDTSYEQYF; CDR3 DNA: TGTGCCAGCAGTTTATCATTCGATACGTCCTACGAGCAGTACTTC
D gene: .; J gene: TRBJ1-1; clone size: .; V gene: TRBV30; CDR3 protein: CAWLLDTEAFF; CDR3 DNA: TGTGCCTGGCTCCTCGACACTGAAGCTTTCTTT
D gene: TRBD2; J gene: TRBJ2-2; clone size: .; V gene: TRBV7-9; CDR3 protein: CASSFSGGAFGELFF; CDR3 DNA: TGTGCCAGCAGCTTTAGCGGGGGGGCCTTCGGGGAGCTGTTTTTT
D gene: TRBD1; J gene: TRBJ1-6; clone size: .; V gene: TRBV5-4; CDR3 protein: CASSQGGTGYNSPLHF; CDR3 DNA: TGTGCCAGCAGCCAGGGTGGGACAGGTTATAATTCACCCCTCCACTTT
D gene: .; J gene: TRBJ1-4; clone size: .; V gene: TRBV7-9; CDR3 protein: CASSIRRDGAAGTVGKLFF; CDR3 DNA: TGTGCCAGCAGCATCCGCCGGGACGGAGCTGCGGGTACGGTTGGAAAACTGTTTTTT
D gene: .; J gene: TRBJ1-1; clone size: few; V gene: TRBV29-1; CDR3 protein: CSVEYQMNTEAFF; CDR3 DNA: TGCAGCGTTGAGTACCAGATGAACACTGAAGCTTTCTTT
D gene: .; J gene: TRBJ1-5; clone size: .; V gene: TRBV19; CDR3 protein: CASSIRAGDQPQHF; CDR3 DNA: TGTGCCAGTAGTATTCGAGCTGGGGATCAGCCCCAGCATTTT
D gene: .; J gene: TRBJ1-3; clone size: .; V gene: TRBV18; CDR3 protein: CASSPQGGDPSGNTIYF; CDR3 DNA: TGTGCCAGCTCACCACAGGGAGGGGACCCCTCTGGAAACACCATATATTTT
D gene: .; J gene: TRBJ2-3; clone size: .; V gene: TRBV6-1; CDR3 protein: CASRASYLDTQYF; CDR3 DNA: TGTGCCAGCAGGGCCTCTTACTTAGATACGCAGTATTTT
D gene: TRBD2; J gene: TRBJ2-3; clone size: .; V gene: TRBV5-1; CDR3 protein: CASSPTGTTRVDTQYF; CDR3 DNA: TGCGCCAGCAGCCCAACCGGGACTACTCGAGTGGATACGCAGTATTTT
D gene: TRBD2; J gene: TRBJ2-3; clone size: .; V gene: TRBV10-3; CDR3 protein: CAISESTPSGGAIDTQYF; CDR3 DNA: TGTGCCATCAGTGAGTCGACTCCTAGCGGGGGGGCCATAGATACGCAGTATTTT
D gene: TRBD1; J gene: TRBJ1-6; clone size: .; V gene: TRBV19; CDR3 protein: CASSDRLPGQGTSSPLHF; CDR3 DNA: TGTGCCAGTTCCGATCGGCTGCCGGGACAGGGTACTTCATCACCCCTCCACTTT